This TCR beta chain was identified during a study of molecular identifiers for immune sequencing clone quantification. This clonotype was seen ten or more times. TCRdb itself ran the PCR reads through MiXCR, one entry per CDR3 protein. The table has about 86,000 distinct CDR3 sequences, about 23% seen once. Libraries of naive CD8 T cells were made from approximately 22,000 to 940,000 sorted cells. They used 10%, 30% or 50% RNA. Researchers sorted naive CD8 T cells as cells that were CD8+CD4-CCR7+CD45RA+. The receptor was isolated from a human donor in good health. Some libraries in this study had Jurkat cell RNA spiked in. The sequenced sample consisted of naive CD8+ T cells from blood, with Jurkat cell RNA spiked in. Specified subset: FACS-sorted CD8+CD4-CCR7+CD45RA+ naive T cells.

CDR3 DNA: TGTGCTAGTGCCGAAGGGCCTTTGAACACTGAAGCTTTCTTT. This encodes CASAEGPLNTEAFF. V usage is TRBV12-5 and J usage is TRBJ1-1; no definite D call. Germline CDR1 reads LGHNT; CDR2 reads FRNRAP. The V gene lost 7 bases and the J gene lost 0 bases, with 12 bases spanning the gap. The CDR3 extends over 14 amino acids.